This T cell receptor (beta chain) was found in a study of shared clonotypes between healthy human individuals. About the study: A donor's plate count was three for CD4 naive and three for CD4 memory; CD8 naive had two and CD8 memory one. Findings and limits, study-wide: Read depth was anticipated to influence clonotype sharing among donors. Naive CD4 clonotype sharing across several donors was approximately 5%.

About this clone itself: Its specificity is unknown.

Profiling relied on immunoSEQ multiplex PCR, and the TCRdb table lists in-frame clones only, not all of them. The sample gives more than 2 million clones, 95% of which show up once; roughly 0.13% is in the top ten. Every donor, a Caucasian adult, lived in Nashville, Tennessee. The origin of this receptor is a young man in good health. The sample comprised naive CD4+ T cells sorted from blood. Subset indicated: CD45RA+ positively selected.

This CDR3 reads CASSFRPLLRQGASYEQYF. The CDR3 DNA reads as TGTGCCAGCAGCTTTCGCCCCCTCTTGAGACAGGGGGCATCCTACGAGCAGTACTTC. V and J are TRBV7-2 and TRBJ2-7; 10 positions match TRBD1. This CDR3 region has 19 residues. The V segment lost 3 bases and the J segment 1 base; nucleotides outside the gene matches: 15. The germline CDR1 and CDR2 sequences are SGHTA and FQGNSA.